This TCR beta chain was retrieved from a study of blood T cell repertoires in COVID-19. The method was immunoSEQ multiplex PCR; TCRdb's version includes in-frame clones alone and lacks a portion of them. The sample shows 150,000 to 200,000 clones, about 85% of them seen only once. The V gene lost 4 bases and the J gene lost 8 bases, with 14 bases spanning the gap. The CDR3 contains 13 residues. CDR1 and CDR2 (germline): LGHDT, YNNKEL (reference sequence). Specimen: peripheral blood. The genes are TRBV3-1 (or the pseudogene TRBV3-2) and TRBJ1-2, with D possibly matching TRBD1 (6 bases). This receptor was identified in a man aged 55 to 70 with active or convalescent COVID-19. CDR3 bases: TGTGCCAGCAGCCCTACAGGGTCGTGGGGCTACACCTTC. Amino acids: CASSPTGSWGYTF.